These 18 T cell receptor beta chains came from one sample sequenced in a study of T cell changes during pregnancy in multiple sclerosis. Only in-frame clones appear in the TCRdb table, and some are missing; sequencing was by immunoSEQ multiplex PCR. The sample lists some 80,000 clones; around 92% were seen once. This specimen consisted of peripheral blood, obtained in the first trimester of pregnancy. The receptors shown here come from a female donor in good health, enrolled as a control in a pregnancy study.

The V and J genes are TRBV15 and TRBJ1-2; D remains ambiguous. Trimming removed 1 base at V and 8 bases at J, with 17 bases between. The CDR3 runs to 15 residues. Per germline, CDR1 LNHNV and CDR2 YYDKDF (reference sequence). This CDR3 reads CATSRGDSTTVGYTF. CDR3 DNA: TGTGCCACCAGCAGAGGCGACTCCACCACGGTCGGCTACACCTTC. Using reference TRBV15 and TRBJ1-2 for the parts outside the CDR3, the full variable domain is DAMVIQNPRYQVTQFGKPVTLSCSQTLNHNVMYWYQQKSSQAPKLLFHYYDKDFNNEADTPDNFQSRRPNTSFCFLDIRSPGLGDTAMYLCATSRGDSTTVGYTFGSGTRLTVV.

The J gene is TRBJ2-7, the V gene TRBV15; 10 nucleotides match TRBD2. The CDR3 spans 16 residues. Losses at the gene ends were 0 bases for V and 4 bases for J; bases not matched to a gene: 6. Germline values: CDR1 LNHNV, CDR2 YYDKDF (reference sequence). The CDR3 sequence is CATSRDRASGRYEQYF. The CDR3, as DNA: TGTGCCACCAGCAGAGATCGGGCTAGCGGGAGATACGAGCAGTACTTC.

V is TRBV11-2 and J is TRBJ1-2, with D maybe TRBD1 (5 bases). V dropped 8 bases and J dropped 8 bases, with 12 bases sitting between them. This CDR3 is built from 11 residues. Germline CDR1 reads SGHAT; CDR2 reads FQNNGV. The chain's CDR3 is CASRGGGGYTF. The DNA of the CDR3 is TGTGCCAGCCGGGGTGGGGGGGGCTACACCTTC.

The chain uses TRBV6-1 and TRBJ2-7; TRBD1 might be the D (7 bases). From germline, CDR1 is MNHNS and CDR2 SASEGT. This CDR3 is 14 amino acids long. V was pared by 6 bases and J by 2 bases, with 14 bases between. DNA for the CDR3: TGTGCCAGCAGCGCCAGGGGGGCGCCCTACGAGCAGTACTTC. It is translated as CASSARGAPYEQYF.

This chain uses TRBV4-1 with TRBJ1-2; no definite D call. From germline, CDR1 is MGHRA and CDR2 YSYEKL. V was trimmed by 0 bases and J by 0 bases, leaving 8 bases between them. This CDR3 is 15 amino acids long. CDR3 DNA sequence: TGCGCCAGCAGCCAAGATGTGTCGGCTAACTATGGCTACACCTTC. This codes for CASSQDVSANYGYTF.

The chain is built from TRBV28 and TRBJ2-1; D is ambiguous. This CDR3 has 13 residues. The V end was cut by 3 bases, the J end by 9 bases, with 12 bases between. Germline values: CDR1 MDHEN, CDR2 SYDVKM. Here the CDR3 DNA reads TGTGCCAGCAGTTTTGGGCTTCTCGGTGAGCAGTTCTTC. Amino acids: CASSFGLLGEQFF.

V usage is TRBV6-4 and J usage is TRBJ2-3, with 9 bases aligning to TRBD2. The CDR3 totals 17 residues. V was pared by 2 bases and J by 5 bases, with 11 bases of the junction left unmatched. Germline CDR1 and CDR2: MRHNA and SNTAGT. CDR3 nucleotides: TGTGCCAGCAGTGACGGTAGCGGGGGCTTCAGGAAAGATACGCAGTATTTT. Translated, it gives CASSDGSGGFRKDTQYF.

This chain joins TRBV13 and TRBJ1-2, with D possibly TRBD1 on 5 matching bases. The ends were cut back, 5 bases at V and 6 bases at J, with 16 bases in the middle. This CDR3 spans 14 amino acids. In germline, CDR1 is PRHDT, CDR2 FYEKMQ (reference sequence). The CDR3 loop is CASSPPGGWDGYTF. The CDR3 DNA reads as TGTGCCAGCAGCCCCCCGGGGGGGTGGGATGGCTACACCTTC.

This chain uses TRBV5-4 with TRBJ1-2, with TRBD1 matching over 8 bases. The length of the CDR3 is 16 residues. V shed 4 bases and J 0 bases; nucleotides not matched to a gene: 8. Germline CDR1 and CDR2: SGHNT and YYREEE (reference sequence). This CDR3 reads CASSRGTGPANYGYTF. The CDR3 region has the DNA TGTGCCAGCAGCCGTGGGACAGGTCCTGCTAACTATGGCTACACCTTC.

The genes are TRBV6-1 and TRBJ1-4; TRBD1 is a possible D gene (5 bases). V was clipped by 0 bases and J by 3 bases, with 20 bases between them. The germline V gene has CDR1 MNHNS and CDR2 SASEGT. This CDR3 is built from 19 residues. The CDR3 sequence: CASSEAAGPTLISNEKLFF. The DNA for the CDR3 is TGTGCCAGCAGTGAAGCGGCGGGACCCACCCTTATATCTAATGAAAAACTGTTTTTT.

The CDR3 sequence is CASSLASAGLTTNEKLFF. Here the CDR3 DNA reads TGTGCCAGCAGCTTAGCAAGCGCAGGACTCACTACTAATGAAAAACTGTTTTTT. The chain links TRBV7-9 to TRBJ1-4; no firm D call. Trimming took 0 bases from V and 2 from J, leaving 16 bases between them. Germline assignment: CDR1 SEHNR and CDR2 FQNEAQ (reference sequence). This CDR3 has 18 residues.

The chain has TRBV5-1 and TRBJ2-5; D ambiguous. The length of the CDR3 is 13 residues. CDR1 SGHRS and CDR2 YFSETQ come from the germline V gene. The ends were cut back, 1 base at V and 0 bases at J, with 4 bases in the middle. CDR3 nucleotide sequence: TGCGCCAGCAGCTTGAGAGACCAAGAGACCCAGTACTTC. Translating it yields CASSLRDQETQYF. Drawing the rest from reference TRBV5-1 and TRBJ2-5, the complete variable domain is KAGVTQTPRYLIKTRGQQVTLSCSPISGHRSVSWYQQTPGQGLQFLFEYFSETQRNKGNFPGRFSGRQFSNSRSEMNVSTLELGDSALYLCASSLRDQETQYFGPGTRLLVL.

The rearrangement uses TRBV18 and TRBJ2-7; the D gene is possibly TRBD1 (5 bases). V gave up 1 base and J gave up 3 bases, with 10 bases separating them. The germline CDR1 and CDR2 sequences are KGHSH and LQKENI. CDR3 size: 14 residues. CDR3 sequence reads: CASSPQRQNYEQYF. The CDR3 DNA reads TGTGCCAGCTCACCACAGCGACAGAACTACGAGCAGTACTTC.

CDR3 in amino acids: CASSLGGQPNIQYF. CDR3 nucleotide sequence: TGTGCCAGCAGCTTAGGGGGACAGCCAAACATTCAGTACTTC. V gene TRBV7-2 combines with J gene TRBJ2-4; 7 positions agree with TRBD1. The CDR3 is 14 amino acids. V was pared by 1 base and J by 6 bases, with 3 bases of the junction left unmatched. The germline gives CDR1 SGHTA, CDR2 FQGNSA.

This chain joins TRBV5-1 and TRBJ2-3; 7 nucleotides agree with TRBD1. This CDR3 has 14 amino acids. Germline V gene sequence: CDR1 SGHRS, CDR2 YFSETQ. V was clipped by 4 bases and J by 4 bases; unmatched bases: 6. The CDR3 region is CASSVTGYADTQYF. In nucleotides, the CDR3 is TGCGCCAGCAGCGTGACAGGGTACGCAGATACGCAGTATTTT.

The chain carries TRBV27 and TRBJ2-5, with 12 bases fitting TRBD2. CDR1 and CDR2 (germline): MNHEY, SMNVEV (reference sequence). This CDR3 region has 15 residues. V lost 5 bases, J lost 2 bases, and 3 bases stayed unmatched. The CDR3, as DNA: TGTGCCAGCAGTATGACTAGCGGGGGACAAGAGACCCAGTACTTC. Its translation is CASSMTSGGQETQYF.

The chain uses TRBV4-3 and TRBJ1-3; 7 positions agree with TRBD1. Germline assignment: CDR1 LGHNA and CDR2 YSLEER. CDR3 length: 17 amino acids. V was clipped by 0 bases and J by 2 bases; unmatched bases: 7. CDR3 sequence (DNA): TGCGCCAGCAGCCAAGAGCGGGACAGCGTCACTGGAAACACCATATATTTT. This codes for CASSQERDSVTGNTIYF.

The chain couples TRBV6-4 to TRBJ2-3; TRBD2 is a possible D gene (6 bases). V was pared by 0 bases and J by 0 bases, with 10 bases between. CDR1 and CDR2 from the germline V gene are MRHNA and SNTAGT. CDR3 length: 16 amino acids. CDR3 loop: CASSDSIGTSTDTQYF. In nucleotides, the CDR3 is TGTGCCAGCAGTGACTCGATTGGGACTAGCACAGATACGCAGTATTTT.